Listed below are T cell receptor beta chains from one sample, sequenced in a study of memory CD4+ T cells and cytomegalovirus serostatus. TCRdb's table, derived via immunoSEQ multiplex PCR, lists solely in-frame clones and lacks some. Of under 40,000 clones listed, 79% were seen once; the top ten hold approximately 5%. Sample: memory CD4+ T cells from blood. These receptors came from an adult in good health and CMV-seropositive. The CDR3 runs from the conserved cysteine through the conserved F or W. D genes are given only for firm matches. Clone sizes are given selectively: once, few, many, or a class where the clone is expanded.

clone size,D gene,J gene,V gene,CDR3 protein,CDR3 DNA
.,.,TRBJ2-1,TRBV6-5,CASSYEASSYNEQFF,TGTGCCAGCAGTTACGAGGCTAGCTCCTACAATGAGCAGTTCTTC
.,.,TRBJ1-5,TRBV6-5,CASSSQQNQPQHF,TGTGCCAGCAGTTCACAGCAAAATCAGCCCCAGCATTTT
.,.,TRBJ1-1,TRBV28,CASSRGSGGAGEAFF,TGTGCCAGCAGTCGAGGCTCCGGGGGCGCTGGTGAAGCTTTCTTT
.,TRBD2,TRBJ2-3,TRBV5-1,CASSGGLAGGTDTQYF,TGCGCCAGCAGCGGGGGACTAGCGGGGGGAACAGATACGCAGTATTTT
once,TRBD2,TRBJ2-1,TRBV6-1,CASSEEWLAGVEQFF,TGTGCCAGCAGTGAAGAGTGGCTAGCGGGTGTTGAGCAGTTCTTC
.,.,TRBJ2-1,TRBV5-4,CASTPGFAGNEQFF,TGTGCCAGCACTCCGGGTTTCGCGGGGAATGAGCAGTTCTTC
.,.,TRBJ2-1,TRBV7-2,CASGPAGHHYNEQFF,TGTGCCAGCGGTCCCGCGGGACACCACTACAATGAGCAGTTCTTC
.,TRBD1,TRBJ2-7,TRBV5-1,CASSFGAGGDEQYF,TGCGCCAGCAGCTTTGGGGCAGGGGGTGACGAGCAGTACTTC
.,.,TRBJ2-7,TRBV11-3,CASSLSHGEQYF,TGTGCCAGCAGCTTATCCCACGGCGAGCAGTACTTC
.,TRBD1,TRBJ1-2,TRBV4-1,CASRPTFRDSRINYGYTF,TGCGCCAGCAGACCGACTTTCCGGGACAGTAGAATAAACTATGGCTACACCTTC
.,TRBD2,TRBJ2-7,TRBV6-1,CASTRESSGFYEQYF,TGTGCCAGCACCCGTGAGTCTAGCGGGTTCTACGAGCAGTACTTC
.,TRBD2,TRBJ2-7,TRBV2,CASRVGGNEQYF,TGTGCCAGCAGAGTGGGGGGGAACGAGCAGTACTTC
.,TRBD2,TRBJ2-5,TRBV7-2,CASSWSGGAQETQYF,TGTGCCAGCAGCTGGAGCGGGGGGGCCCAAGAGACCCAGTACTTC
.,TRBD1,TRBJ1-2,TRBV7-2,CASSRDRTLYGYTF,TGTGCCAGCAGCCGGGACAGGACTCTTTATGGCTACACCTTC
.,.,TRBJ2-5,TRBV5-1,CASVGVGETQYF,TGCGCCAGTGTGGGGGTAGGAGAGACCCAGTACTTC
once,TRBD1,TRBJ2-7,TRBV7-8,CASSLAAGGGYEQYF,TGTGCCAGCAGCTTAGCCGCAGGGGGCGGCTACGAGCAGTACTTC
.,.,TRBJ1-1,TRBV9,CASSVVPPSGGYTEAFF,TGTGCCAGCAGCGTAGTTCCCCCCTCCGGGGGGTACACTGAAGCTTTCTTT
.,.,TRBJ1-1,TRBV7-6,CASSSGLRATEAFF,TGTGCCAGCAGCTCCGGGCTCAGGGCGACTGAAGCTTTCTTT
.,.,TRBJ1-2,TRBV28,CATTAEGYTF,TGTGCCACCACGGCAGAGGGCTACACCTTC
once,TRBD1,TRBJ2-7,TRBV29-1,CSVVRDSSYEQYF,TGCAGCGTTGTTCGGGACAGCTCCTACGAGCAGTACTTC
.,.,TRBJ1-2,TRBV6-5,CASSTPTGKDGYTF,TGTGCCAGCAGTACCCCCACAGGGAAGGATGGCTACACCTTC
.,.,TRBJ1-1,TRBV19,CASNTAAGGLAAFF,TGTGCCAGTAATACCGCCGCGGGGGGGCTTGCAGCTTTCTTT
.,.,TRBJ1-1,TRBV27,CASPQIGGSNTEAFF,TGTGCCAGCCCACAGATCGGGGGGTCGAACACTGAAGCTTTCTTT
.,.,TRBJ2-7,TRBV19,CASSEQVSSYEQYF,TGTGCCAGTAGTGAACAGGTGAGCTCCTACGAGCAGTACTTC
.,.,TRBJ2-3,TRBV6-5,CASSYRRGTDTQYF,TGTGCCAGCAGTTACAGGCGGGGCACAGATACGCAGTATTTT